Listed here are 21 T cell receptor beta chains from one sample, sequenced in a study of CD8+ T cells in alopecia areata. Described treatment: oral pan-JAK inhibitor, 5-10 mg twice daily. RNA extraction and reverse transcription yielded cDNA as sequencing template. Only in-frame clones appear in the TCRdb table, and some are missing; sequencing was by immunoSEQ multiplex PCR. Among roughly 100,000 clones, under 90% were seen once, and the ten largest hold roughly 11%. The material sequenced was CD8+ T cells sorted from blood, taken between weeks 30 and 35, from a patient treated with tofacitinib. The receptors originated from a human donor with alopecia areata.

This chain joins TRBV25-1 and TRBJ1-2; D unresolved. The CDR3 covers 12 residues. The V gene's germline CDR1 is MGHDK and CDR2 SYGVNS. V was clipped by 6 bases and J by 4 bases, with 9 bases between them. CDR3 nucleotides: TGTGCCAGCAGCCACCCTCTCTATGGCTACACCTTC. It encodes CASSHPLYGYTF.

This clone was found a few times. The chain joins TRBV27 to TRBJ1-1; D call uncertain. The V gene's germline CDR1 is MNHEY and CDR2 SMNVEV (reference sequence). The germline V and J ends were trimmed by 0 bases and 10 bases, with 12 bases remaining between them. The CDR3 extends over 13 amino acids. CDR3 sequence reads: CASSLSGPPGAFF. The CDR3 region has the DNA TGTGCCAGCAGTTTATCGGGCCCCCCGGGAGCTTTCTTT.

V gene TRBV18 combines with J gene TRBJ2-1; the match to TRBD2 covers 15 bases. Germline CDR1 is KGHSH and CDR2 is LQKENI. The CDR3 spans 17 residues. V lost 5 bases and J lost 5; bases outside the gene matches: 7. In DNA form, the CDR3 reads TGTGCCAGCTCATCGCGGACTAGCGGGAGGGCCAACAATGAGCAGTTCTTC. Its translation is CASSSRTSGRANNEQFF.

V is TRBV27 and J is TRBJ2-1; tentatively, D is TRBD1 or TRBD2 (5 bases each). The germline V and J ends were trimmed by 4 bases and 0 bases, with 16 bases remaining between them. This CDR3 region has 17 residues. In germline, CDR1 is MNHEY, CDR2 SMNVEV (reference sequence). The CDR3 is CASSSYGTTSSYNEQFF. The DNA of the CDR3 is TGTGCCAGCAGTTCATACGGGACGACAAGCTCCTACAATGAGCAGTTCTTC.

A few counts support this clone. The V call is TRBV11-1, the J call TRBJ2-1, with TRBD2 matching 14 bases. Germline V gene lookup returns CDR1 SGHAT and CDR2 FQDESV (reference sequence). J was trimmed by 8 bases and V by 4 bases; bases with no gene match: 7. The CDR3 spans 16 residues. CDR3 nucleotide sequence: TGTGCCAGCAGCTATCCGACTAGCGGGGGGGGAGATGAGCAGTTCTTC. It encodes CASSYPTSGGGDEQFF. Full variable domain (rest looked up from reference TRBV11-1 and TRBJ2-1): EAEVAQSPRYKITEKSQAVAFWCDPISGHATLYWYRQILGQGPELLVQFQDESVVDDSQLPKDRFSAERLKGVDSTLKIQPAELGDSAMYLCASSYPTSGGGDEQFFGPGTRLTVL.

The rearrangement joins TRBV4-1 to TRBJ2-1; the D gene is possibly TRBD2 (5 bases). With 4 bases removed from V and 9 bases from J, the gap between germline ends came to 19 bases. Germline V gene sequence: CDR1 MGHRA, CDR2 YSYEKL. CDR3 size: 15 residues. Here the CDR3 reads CASSLFEDSLVEQFF. CDR3 DNA: TGCGCCAGCAGCCTCTTCGAGGACTCGTTGGTTGAGCAGTTCTTC.

The chain combines TRBV29-1 with TRBJ1-6, with unresolved D. Trimming took 4 bases from V and 7 from J, leaving 11 bases between them. CDR3 size: 13 residues. Germline CDR1 SQVTM, CDR2 ANQGSEA. The CDR3 coding sequence is TGCAGCGTTGTGACGGGGATCAATTCACCCCTCCACTTT. It is translated as CSVVTGINSPLHF.

CDR3 sequence (DNA): TGTGCCAGCAGCGCAGGGGAGGCCTACGAGCAGTACTTC. Translating gives CASSAGEAYEQYF. The V gene is TRBV4-2, the J gene TRBJ2-7; D assignment may be TRBD1 or TRBD2 (6 bases each). From germline, CDR1 is LGHNA and CDR2 YNFKEQ. CDR3 length: 13 residues. V lost 5 bases and J 2 bases, leaving 10 bases between the germline ends.

This chain joins TRBV10-3 and TRBJ2-7; the match to TRBD2 covers 12 bases. The trim removed 0 bases at V and 2 bases at J, leaving 5 bases unmatched. The CDR3 has 17 amino acids. Germline assignment: CDR1 ENHRY and CDR2 SYGVKD. CDR3 bases: TGTGCCATCAGTGAGTCACTGACTAGCGGGAGCCCCTACGAGCAGTACTTC. Protein: CAISESLTSGSPYEQYF.

The CDR3, as DNA: TGTGCCAGTAGGAGACCAAATCGGGATGAGCAGTTCTTC. It codes for CASRRPNRDEQFF. This rearrangement joins TRBV19 to TRBJ2-1, with D unresolved. There are 13 residues in the CDR3. The germline V and J ends were trimmed by 6 bases and 8 bases, with 14 bases remaining between them. Germline values: CDR1 LNHDA, CDR2 SQIVND (reference sequence).

The chain joins TRBV9 to TRBJ1-2; D perhaps matches TRBD1 (5 bases). Trimming removed 4 bases from V and 7 bases from J, with 14 bases in between. This CDR3 has 13 amino acids. The germline V gene has CDR1 SGDLS and CDR2 YYNGEE. Here the CDR3 reads CASSLPTELGYTF. CDR3 DNA sequence: TGTGCCAGCAGCCTGCCGACAGAGCTTGGCTACACCTTC.

The V gene is TRBV2, the J gene TRBJ2-7, with 11 positions matching TRBD1. This CDR3 is 15 amino acids long. Germline CDR1 SNHLY, CDR2 FYNNEI. Trimming at V came to 2 bases and at J to 4 bases, leaving 4 bases not matched to a gene. The CDR3 region has the DNA TGTGCCAGCAGTGAAAGGACAGGGGGCATTTACGAGCAGTACTTC. Translating gives CASSERTGGIYEQYF. The variable domain in full, with the rest retrieved from reference TRBV2 and TRBJ2-7, is EPEVTQTPSHQVTQMGQEVILRCVPISNHLYFYWYRQILGQKVEFLVSFYNNEISEKSEIFDDQFSVERPDGSNFTLKIRSTKLEDSAMYFCASSERTGGIYEQYFGPGTRLTVT.

This rearrangement joins TRBV4-1 to TRBJ1-1; TRBD1 agrees at 8 bases. V was clipped by 2 bases and J by 3 bases; unmatched bases: 5. CDR1 and CDR2 from the germline V gene are MGHRA and YSYEKL. There are 15 residues in the CDR3. The CDR3: CASSQRPTGDTEAFF. DNA of the CDR3: TGCGCCAGCAGCCAAAGGCCGACAGGGGACACTGAAGCTTTCTTT.

This clone occurred a few times. The chain recombines TRBV2 with TRBJ2-1; 13 bases match TRBD2. CDR1 and CDR2 (germline): SNHLY, FYNNEI. The CDR3 runs 15 residues. J lost 8 bases, V lost 4 bases, and 5 bases had no gene match. The CDR3 coding sequence is TGTGCCAGCAGTGGAGGACTAGCGGGAGCGGATGAGCAGTTCTTC. It translates to CASSGGLAGADEQFF. Full variable domain (outside the CDR3, taken from reference TRBV2 and TRBJ2-1): EPEVTQTPSHQVTQMGQEVILRCVPISNHLYFYWYRQILGQKVEFLVSFYNNEISEKSEIFDDQFSVERPDGSNFTLKIRSTKLEDSAMYFCASSGGLAGADEQFFGPGTRLTVL.

The chain uses TRBV6-6 and TRBJ1-6; D gene uncertain. The V end was cut by 6 bases, the J end by 8 bases, with 5 bases between. Germline V gene data show CDR1 as MNHNY and CDR2 as SVGAGI (reference sequence). The CDR3 length is 11 residues. CDR3 protein: CASRQDSPLHF. DNA for the CDR3: TGTGCCAGCAGGCAAGATTCACCCCTCCACTTT.

This clone appeared a few times. The chain couples TRBV11-1 to TRBJ2-1, with TRBD2 identical over 10 bases. Unmatched junction bases numbered 0, after V lost 0 bases and J lost 4 bases. Germline-derived CDR1 and CDR2 are SGHAT and FQDESV (reference sequence). The length of the CDR3 is 15 residues. CDR3: CASSLATSGYNEQFF. Written as DNA, the CDR3 is TGTGCCAGCAGCTTAGCGACTAGCGGGTACAATGAGCAGTTCTTC. Full variable domain (rest looked up from reference TRBV11-1 and TRBJ2-1): EAEVAQSPRYKITEKSQAVAFWCDPISGHATLYWYRQILGQGPELLVQFQDESVVDDSQLPKDRFSAERLKGVDSTLKIQPAELGDSAMYLCASSLATSGYNEQFFGPGTRLTVL.

This clone has just one count. CDR3 sequence: CATSKGGRVEQYF. CDR3 nucleotides: TGTGCCACCAGCAAAGGGGGCAGGGTCGAGCAGTACTTC. J is TRBJ2-7 and V is TRBV15; 7 bases agree with TRBD1. With 4 bases clipped from V and 6 bases from J, the junction kept 6 bases outside the gene matches. CDR3 length: 13 amino acids. Germline V lookup: CDR1 LNHNV, CDR2 YYDKDF (reference sequence).

This sequence joins TRBV7-6 and TRBJ1-2, with D possibly matching TRBD1 (5 bases). From germline, CDR1 is SGHVS and CDR2 FNYEAQ. The CDR3 covers 14 residues. Trimming shortened V by 5 bases and J by 8 bases, and 18 bases separated the two germline ends. The CDR3 DNA is TGTGCCAGCAGCCCGGCGACAGCTAATAACGGCTACACCTTC. Its protein product is CASSPATANNGYTF. The full variable domain, rest sourced from reference TRBV7-6 and TRBJ1-2, is GAGVSQSPRYKVTKRGQDVALRCDPISGHVSLYWYRQALGQGPEFLTYFNYEAQQDKSGLPNDRFSAERPEGSISTLTIQRTEQRDSAMYRCASSPATANNGYTFGSGTRLTVV.

The V gene is TRBV5-1, the J gene TRBJ2-7, with TRBD2 identical over 8 bases. The germline V gene encodes CDR1 SGHRS and CDR2 YFSETQ. This CDR3 has 17 amino acids. Unmatched junction bases numbered 13, after V lost 0 bases and J lost 5 bases. CDR3 sequence: CASSLATGGSALNEQYF. The CDR3 region has the DNA TGCGCCAGCAGCTTGGCGACGGGGGGGAGTGCCCTCAACGAGCAGTACTTC.

The chain links TRBV27 to TRBJ2-1; no definite D call. Germline V gene sequence: CDR1 MNHEY, CDR2 SMNVEV (reference sequence). V was cut by 8 bases and J by 1 base, with 18 bases left in between. This CDR3 comprises 16 residues. As DNA, the CDR3 is TGTGCCAGCCGAGACTTTCCTAAGCAATCCTACAATGAGCAGTTCTTC. Its protein product is CASRDFPKQSYNEQFF.

This clone is a singleton in its sample. Other nucleotide sequences from this sample produce the same CDR3. This chain joins TRBV19 and TRBJ1-1; a weak D match, TRBD1 (5 bases). V was clipped by 2 bases and J by 1 base, with 5 bases between them. The CDR3 sequence is 13 residues long. Germline V gene lookup returns CDR1 LNHDA and CDR2 SQIVND (reference sequence). The CDR3 sequence is CASSITGNTEAFF. The CDR3 region has the DNA TGTGCCAGTAGTATAACAGGGAACACTGAAGCTTTCTTT.